The 26 T cell receptor beta chains reported below all come from one sample, sequenced in a study of blood T cell repertoires in COVID-19. The table came from immunoSEQ multiplex PCR; TCRdb's copy has only in-frame clones and leaves some out. The top ten clones hold under 6.5% of a sample with 72,000 or so clones, approximately 88% of them seen once. The source material was peripheral blood. Receptors were obtained from a man aged 45 to 65 with active COVID-19.

The J gene is TRBJ2-2, the V gene TRBV14; TRBD2 might be the D (6 bases). The germline V gene encodes CDR1 SGHDN and CDR2 FVKESK. The CDR3 consists of 14 residues. Trimming left V 4 bases short and J 4 bases short, with 10 bases between. The CDR3 sequence is CASSPGLRTGELFF. CDR3 nucleotide sequence: TGTGCCAGCAGCCCGGGACTTCGCACCGGGGAGCTGTTTTTT.

The V call is TRBV9, the J call TRBJ2-2; 12 bases line up with TRBD1. Unmatched junction bases numbered 3, after V lost 2 bases and J lost 4 bases. The CDR3 spans 16 residues. CDR1 and CDR2 from the germline V gene are SGDLS and YYNGEE. CDR3 in DNA: TGTGCCAGCAGCGTCCGGGACAGGGGGCCCACCGGGGAGCTGTTTTTT. Its translation: CASSVRDRGPTGELFF.

V and J are TRBV6-2 or TRBV6-3 and TRBJ2-1, with TRBD2 as a possible D gene (6 bases). The CDR3 is 15 amino acids. V lost 0 bases to trimming and J lost 9 bases, with 15 bases between them. The germline gives CDR1 MNHEY, CDR2 SVGEGT. CDR3 region: CASSYSASGVFEQFF. The CDR3 DNA reads TGTGCCAGCAGTTACTCGGCATCGGGAGTATTTGAGCAGTTCTTC.

This chain joins TRBV2 and TRBJ2-7; D might be TRBD2 (6 bases). This CDR3 comprises 13 residues. V lost 6 bases and J lost 3, with 12 bases in between. CDR1 is SNHLY and CDR2 is FYNNEI in the germline V gene. The CDR3, as DNA: TGTGCCAGCAGGTGGGGACTTAGCTACGAGCAGTACTTC. This gives the protein CASRWGLSYEQYF.

DNA for the CDR3: TGCGCCAGCAGTGGGGACAGGGGGCGAGAGACCCAGTACTTC. Translation gives CASSGDRGRETQYF. The genes are TRBV10-2 and TRBJ2-5, with TRBD1 matching over 12 bases. The CDR3 totals 14 residues. The germline gives CDR1 WSHSY, CDR2 SAAADI. The V and J ends lost 4 bases and 4 bases, in that order; junction bases with no gene match: 1.

The genes are TRBV9 and TRBJ1-1; TRBD1 matches at 8 bases. The length of the CDR3 is 16 residues. V gave up 0 bases and J gave up 4 bases; unmatched junction bases: 8. CDR1 and CDR2 (germline): SGDLS, YYNGEE. CDR3 in amino acids: CASSVGQGQFGTEAFF. The CDR3 DNA reads TGTGCCAGCAGCGTAGGACAGGGGCAGTTTGGCACTGAAGCTTTCTTT.

The V and J genes are TRBV6-5 and TRBJ2-7; 8 positions match TRBD1. V lost 11 bases and J lost 0; bases outside the gene matches: 9. The CDR3 extends over 14 amino acids. The germline V gene has CDR1 MNHEY and CDR2 SVGAGI. CDR3 amino acids: CAVVAGQASYEQYF. The DNA for the CDR3 is TGTGCCGTCGTGGCGGGACAGGCCTCCTACGAGCAGTACTTC.

The CDR3 nucleotides read TGTGCCAGCAGTCCCACAGAGACGCTTGGCTACACCTTC. It yields the protein CASSPTETLGYTF. V usage is TRBV6-1 and J usage is TRBJ1-2; D not resolved. V was cut by 5 bases and J by 7 bases, with 14 bases left in between. Per germline, CDR1 MNHNS and CDR2 SASEGT. The CDR3 covers 13 residues.

This chain joins TRBV6-5 and TRBJ2-7; D is perhaps TRBD1 (6 bases). Trimming left V 1 base short and J 2 bases short, with 12 bases between. The germline gives CDR1 MNHEY, CDR2 SVGAGI. This CDR3 has 15 residues. The CDR3 region has the DNA TGTGCCAGCAGTTACTTGAGGGGACAAGCCTACGAGCAGTACTTC. Its protein is CASSYLRGQAYEQYF.

The V call is TRBV15, the J call TRBJ1-2; D unclear. The CDR3 runs to 15 residues. Per germline, CDR1 LNHNV and CDR2 YYDKDF (reference sequence). V lost 0 bases and J lost 7, with 15 bases in between. The DNA for the CDR3 is TGTGCCACCAGCAGAGATCCCCCCTCAGCGCGTGGCTACACCTTC. Translating it yields CATSRDPPSARGYTF.

The V gene is TRBV5-5, the J gene TRBJ2-1; D is perhaps TRBD1 (5 bases). Between the trimmed V and J ends, which lost 0 bases and 4 bases, there was a span of 8 bases. In germline, CDR1 is SGHKS, CDR2 YYEKEE (reference sequence). The CDR3 consists of 14 residues. The CDR3 region has the DNA TGTGCCAGCAGCTTGGGACCAGGGTACAATGAGCAGTTCTTC. Translation: CASSLGPGYNEQFF.

The chain combines TRBV7-2 with TRBJ2-3, with 10 positions matching TRBD2. J gave up 1 base and V 5 bases, and 3 bases lay outside the gene matches. Per germline, CDR1 SGHTA and CDR2 FQGNSA. The CDR3 totals 15 residues. CDR3 nucleotides: TGTGCCAGCAGCGCTAGCGGGGGTCGCACAGATACGCAGTATTTT. Its translation: CASSASGGRTDTQYF.

V is TRBV6-5 and J is TRBJ1-2, with 8 bases aligning to TRBD1. CDR3 size: 15 residues. The V gene's germline CDR1 is MNHEY and CDR2 SVGAGI. With 8 bases clipped from V and 4 bases from J, the junction kept 12 bases outside the gene matches. CDR3 loop: CASRPSGQGPYGYTF. In DNA, the CDR3 is TGTGCCAGCCGACCAAGTGGACAGGGCCCCTATGGCTACACCTTC.

The CDR3 region has the DNA TGTGCCAGCAGCCAAGATGAGTGGGAAGGGAGCACCGGGGAGCTGTTTTTT. This codes for CASSQDEWEGSTGELFF. V is TRBV4-2 and J is TRBJ2-2, with D perhaps matching TRBD2 (5 bases). V was trimmed by 0 bases and J by 4 bases, leaving 15 bases between them. Germline values: CDR1 LGHNA, CDR2 YNFKEQ. CDR3 length: 17 amino acids.

The rearrangement joins TRBV5-4 to TRBJ1-5; TRBD1 might be the D (5 bases). V was trimmed by 0 bases and J by 6 bases, leaving 16 bases between them. This CDR3 is 16 amino acids long. Germline V gene lookup returns CDR1 SGHNT and CDR2 YYREEE (reference sequence). CDR3 residues: CASSLGRGWVSQPQHF. For the CDR3, the DNA is TGTGCCAGCAGCTTGGGGCGGGGCTGGGTAAGTCAGCCCCAGCATTTT.

The V gene is TRBV29-1, the J gene TRBJ2-7; perhaps TRBD2 as D (6 bases). The CDR3 loop spans 12 amino acids. Per the germline V gene, CDR1 is SQVTM and CDR2 is ANQGSEA. Between the trimmed V and J ends, which lost 6 bases and 4 bases, there was a span of 13 bases. The CDR3 nucleotides are TGCAGCGTCTATACTCGGGGGTACGAGCAGTACTTC. Translated, it gives CSVYTRGYEQYF.

The V gene is TRBV11-2, the J gene TRBJ1-2; D is possibly TRBD1 (5 bases). Germline V gene data show CDR1 as SGHAT and CDR2 as FQNNGV. The CDR3 is 15 residues long. Trimming removed 5 bases at V and 2 bases at J, with 15 bases between. Written as DNA, the CDR3 is TGTGCCAGCAGCCCGCTTGGGGCCCACAACTATGGCTACACCTTC. Translation: CASSPLGAHNYGYTF.

The V and J genes are TRBV28 and TRBJ2-1; maybe TRBD1 (5 bases). Germline-derived CDR1 and CDR2 are MDHEN and SYDVKM. This CDR3 contains 12 residues. V lost 6 bases to trimming and J lost 4 bases, with 7 bases between them. CDR3 in DNA: TGTGCCAGCAGGACAGAGTACAATGAGCAGTTCTTC. Encoded protein: CASRTEYNEQFF. The full variable domain, with the rest looked up from reference TRBV28 and TRBJ2-1, is DVKVTQSSRYLVKRTGEKVFLECVQDMDHENMFWYRQDPGLGLRLIYFSYDVKMKEKGDIPEGYSVSREKKERFSLILESASTNQTSMYLCASRTEYNEQFFGPGTRLTVL.

This clone was found a few times. The genes are TRBV28 and TRBJ1-6; D is possibly TRBD1 (5 bases). The V end was cut by 6 bases, the J end by 10 bases, with 19 bases between. CDR1 and CDR2 from the germline V gene are MDHEN and SYDVKM. The CDR3 spans 15 residues. In DNA, the CDR3 is TGTGCCAGCAGGGGTCAGGGAACTGTTCAATCACCCCTCCACTTT. Its protein product is CASRGQGTVQSPLHF.

The chain is built from TRBV30 and TRBJ2-3; D perhaps matches TRBD2 (6 bases). Trimming shortened V by 0 bases and J by 4 bases, and 14 bases separated the two germline ends. Looked up from germline, CDR1 is GTSNPN and CDR2 is SVGIG (reference sequence). The CDR3 is 15 residues long. This CDR3 is CAWSVARGRADTQYF. CDR3 DNA: TGTGCCTGGAGTGTAGCGCGGGGTAGGGCAGATACGCAGTATTTT.

V gene TRBV3-1 (or the pseudogene TRBV3-2) combines with J gene TRBJ2-1, with D hard to call. V was shortened by 5 bases and J by 5 bases, with 7 bases between the two germline ends. CDR3 size: 12 residues. Per germline, CDR1 LGHDT and CDR2 YNNKEL (reference sequence). The CDR3 bases are TGTGCCAGCAGCAGCCAAGACAATGAGCAGTTCTTC. Translating it yields CASSSQDNEQFF.

J is TRBJ1-3 and V is TRBV4-3; 9 bases match TRBD1. The germline gives CDR1 LGHNA, CDR2 YSLEER. After removal of 3 bases from V and 2 bases from J, the junction contained 11 bases not matched to a gene. The CDR3 is 18 amino acids. In nucleotides, the CDR3 is TGCGCCAGCAGCCAGGACTCCGGGACAGGGTACGCTGGAAACACCATATATTTT. This sequence encodes CASSQDSGTGYAGNTIYF.

The chain recombines TRBV12-3 or TRBV12-4 with TRBJ1-1; D is unresolved. Trimming removed 8 bases from V and 5 bases from J, with 15 bases in between. The CDR3 totals 13 residues. CDR3 DNA: TGTGCCAGCCACCTTTCCAGAGGGACTGAAGCTTTCTTT. Its translation is CASHLSRGTEAFF.

This clone was seen a few times. The gene calls are TRBV7-9 and TRBJ1-1; D uncertain. CDR1 and CDR2 (germline): SEHNR, FQNEAQ (reference sequence). V lost 7 bases, J lost 0 bases, and 6 bases lay in between. The CDR3 runs 12 residues. The CDR3 loop reads CASTYMNTEAFF. DNA of the CDR3: TGTGCCAGCACCTATATGAACACTGAAGCTTTCTTT.

The chain links TRBV14 to TRBJ2-1; D is ambiguous. The CDR3 consists of 13 residues. V gave up 7 bases and J gave up 2 bases, with 9 bases separating them. Germline CDR1 and CDR2: SGHDN and FVKESK. The CDR3 DNA reads as TGTGCCAGCACTCCCACTCCCTACAATGAGCAGTTCTTC. Its translation is CASTPTPYNEQFF.

The V gene is TRBV28, the J gene TRBJ2-1, with 7 bases lining up with TRBD1. Germline V gene sequence: CDR1 MDHEN, CDR2 SYDVKM. J was trimmed by 8 bases and V by 6 bases; bases with no gene match: 16. CDR3 length: 16 residues. CDR3 amino acids: CASRPPGYRGRDEQFF. Written as DNA, the CDR3 is TGTGCCAGCAGGCCCCCCGGTTACAGGGGTCGCGATGAGCAGTTCTTC.